This passage covers 21 T cell receptor beta chains from one sample sequenced in a study of chemoradiotherapy in HPV16-positive cancers (dated by TCRdb to the early 2020s). Library preparation used the immunoSEQ multiplex PCR assay. The clones in this table, taken by TCRdb from immuneACCESS, are in-frame only. Not every clone is retained; where verified, under half of the shortfall comes from an unresolved V gene, and the cause of the rest is unknown. The sample contains 9,500 to 12,000 clones, roughly 90% of them found a single time. In total, the top ten clones hold more than 1.5% of the sample. The material was blood, obtained from a patient who underwent chemoradiotherapy. The receptors were sampled from a human donor with HPV-associated anogenital cancer.

This chain connects TRBV7-2 to TRBJ2-5; no definite D call. V was clipped by 5 bases and J by 5 bases, with 6 bases between them. The CDR3 runs 11 residues. Germline CDR1 and CDR2: SGHTA and FQGNSA. DNA of the CDR3: TGTGCCAGCAGCCCCAGGGAGACCCAGTACTTC. This encodes CASSPRETQYF.

This chain joins TRBV7-2 and TRBJ2-5; D is perhaps TRBD1 (6 bases). The CDR3 is made up of 15 amino acids. Germline CDR1 is SGHTA and CDR2 is FQGNSA. The V gene lost 4 bases and the J gene lost 5 bases, with 17 bases spanning the gap. CDR3 DNA: TGTGCCAGCAGCTCGGGACCCTCAAGGGGGGAGACCCAGTACTTC. It is translated as CASSSGPSRGETQYF.

The gene calls are TRBV11-2 and TRBJ1-1; unclear D gene. The CDR3 has 14 residues. V shed 5 bases and J shed 0 bases, with 10 bases lying between them. Germline assignment: CDR1 SGHAT and CDR2 FQNNGV. The CDR3 coding sequence is TGTGCCAGCAGCCCCAGTGCCATGAACACTGAAGCTTTCTTT. This sequence encodes CASSPSAMNTEAFF.

The rearrangement links TRBV2 to TRBJ2-6; D is uncertain. Trimming removed 6 bases at V and 2 bases at J, with 2 bases between. From germline, CDR1 is SNHLY and CDR2 FYNNEI. This CDR3 has 12 residues. CDR3 coding DNA: TGTGCCAGCAGGCCTGGGGCCAACGTCCTGACTTTC. It specifies CASRPGANVLTF.

This clone appeared a single time. J is TRBJ1-5 and V is TRBV4-2; the D gene is possibly TRBD1 (5 bases). Trimming shortened V by 3 bases and J by 0 bases, and 15 bases separated the two germline ends. Germline V lookup: CDR1 LGHNA, CDR2 YNFKEQ. The CDR3 is made up of 17 amino acids. Here the CDR3 DNA reads TGTGCCAGCAGCCACGATAAAGGAACAGGTAGCAATCAGCCCCAGCATTTT. This gives the protein CASSHDKGTGSNQPQHF.

The chain joins TRBV18 to TRBJ2-5; TRBD1 is a possible D gene (6 bases). The CDR3 loop spans 14 amino acids. Trimming stripped 6 bases from V and 5 bases from J, with 16 bases between. Germline CDR1 reads KGHSH; CDR2 reads LQKENI. The CDR3 nucleotides read TGTGCCAGCTCCCCAGGGGTTTCACAGGAGACCCAGTACTTC. This sequence encodes CASSPGVSQETQYF.

The chain is built from TRBV27 and TRBJ2-7; D is unclear. Looked up from germline, CDR1 is MNHEY and CDR2 is SMNVEV (reference sequence). The CDR3 length is 13 residues. With 3 bases removed from V and 6 bases from J, the gap between germline ends came to 12 bases. The DNA for the CDR3 is TGTGCCAGCAGTTTTCCCAAGGGTAGCGAGCAGTACTTC. Amino acids: CASSFPKGSEQYF.

V is TRBV14 and J is TRBJ2-7; 7 bases fit TRBD1. The CDR3 has 16 amino acids. Trimming at V came to 4 bases and at J to 5 bases, leaving 14 bases not matched to a gene. Germline CDR1 is SGHDN and CDR2 is FVKESK. CDR3 nucleotide sequence: TGTGCCAGCAGCCGCTACAGGGGCGTTCTGGACAACGAGCAGTACTTC. It codes for CASSRYRGVLDNEQYF.

The CDR3 loop is CSVEEFARTSNQPQHF. CDR3 coding DNA: TGCAGCGTTGAAGAGTTCGCGAGGACGTCGAATCAGCCCCAGCATTTT. J is TRBJ1-5 and V is TRBV29-1; D gene unclear. This CDR3 spans 16 amino acids. Germline assignment: CDR1 SQVTM and CDR2 ANQGSEA. Trimming pared 0 bases from V and 4 bases from J, leaving 16 bases between.

The chain uses TRBV11-3 and TRBJ2-5; 8 bases match TRBD2. Trimming at V came to 3 bases and at J to 5 bases, leaving 5 bases not matched to a gene. The germline CDR1 and CDR2 sequences are SGHNT and YENEEA. CDR3 length: 14 residues. This CDR3 is CASSFGGEMETQYF. The CDR3 coding sequence is TGTGCCAGCAGCTTCGGGGGGGAGATGGAGACCCAGTACTTC.

The chain is built from TRBV5-6 and TRBJ2-5; 9 bases are a match to TRBD1. V was pared by 5 bases and J by 4 bases, with 6 bases of the junction left unmatched. The CDR3 totals 14 residues. Germline CDR1 is SGHDT and CDR2 is YYEEEE. Here the CDR3 reads CASRYGTGRETQYF. The CDR3 DNA reads as TGTGCCAGCAGGTACGGGACAGGGCGAGAGACCCAGTACTTC.

The chain recombines TRBV18 with TRBJ1-6, with TRBD1 matching over 9 bases. CDR1 KGHSH and CDR2 LQKENI come from the germline V gene. The CDR3 contains 14 residues. The J segment lost 7 bases and the V segment lost 3 bases, leaving 1 base of the junction unmatched. The DNA for the CDR3 is TGTGCCAGCTCACCGGACAGGGGCAATTCACCCCTCCACTTT. This translates into CASSPDRGNSPLHF.

The chain has TRBV10-3 and TRBJ2-7; 10 bases map to TRBD2. Germline V gene sequence: CDR1 ENHRY, CDR2 SYGVKD. V shed 6 bases and J 3 bases; nucleotides not matched to a gene: 2. The CDR3 contains 13 residues. CDR3 residues: CAIRASGGYEQYF. DNA for the CDR3: TGTGCCATCAGGGCTAGCGGGGGCTACGAGCAGTACTTC.

V and J are TRBV7-9 and TRBJ2-7; no definite D call. CDR3 length equals 12 residues. The V gene lost 5 bases and the J gene lost 4 bases, with 9 bases spanning the gap. Germline assignment: CDR1 SEHNR and CDR2 FQNEAQ (reference sequence). The chain's CDR3 is CASSRLIYEQYF. The CDR3 DNA follows: TGTGCCAGCAGCCGCCTTATTTACGAGCAGTACTTC. Full variable domain (remainder filled in from reference TRBV7-9 and TRBJ2-7): DTGVSQNPRHKITKRGQNVTFRCDPISEHNRLYWYRQTLGQGPEFLTYFQNEAQLEKSRLLSDRFSAERPKGSFSTLEIQRTEQGDSAMYLCASSRLIYEQYFGPGTRLTVT.

The gene calls are TRBV7-9 and TRBJ2-7; D may be TRBD1 (6 bases). CDR3 length: 11 residues. V lost 3 bases to trimming and J lost 7 bases, with 7 bases between them. Per the germline V gene, CDR1 is SEHNR and CDR2 is FQNEAQ (reference sequence). The DNA for the CDR3 is TGTGCCAGCAGCTTTACAGGGGAGCAGTACTTC. This sequence encodes CASSFTGEQYF.

This rearrangement joins TRBV2 to TRBJ1-6; D remains ambiguous. Trimming removed 7 bases from V and 0 bases from J, with 13 bases in between. Germline V gives CDR1 SNHLY, CDR2 FYNNEI. The length of the CDR3 is 16 residues. The CDR3 DNA follows: TGTGCCAGCAAAAGTGCGGCGAGCTCCTATAATTCACCCCTCCACTTT. It yields the protein CASKSAASSYNSPLHF.

J is TRBJ1-4 and V is TRBV4-1, with a possible D match to TRBD1 (6 bases). The CDR3 loop spans 17 amino acids. Trimming removed 2 bases from V and 5 bases from J, with 18 bases in between. Germline CDR1 reads MGHRA; CDR2 reads YSYEKL. As DNA, the CDR3 is TGCGCCAGCAGCCAATGGAGGAAGGACAGAAAAAATGAAAAACTGTTTTTT. This gives the protein CASSQWRKDRKNEKLFF.

The CDR3 sequence is CASSQDRTAGNQPQHF. Here the CDR3 DNA reads TGCGCCAGCAGCCAAGATCGGACAGCGGGCAATCAGCCCCAGCATTTT. V and J are TRBV4-1 and TRBJ1-5; tentative D call: TRBD1 (6 bases). Germline-derived CDR1 and CDR2 are MGHRA and YSYEKL. This CDR3 is built from 16 residues. V lost 0 bases, J lost 2 bases, and 11 bases lay in between.

Here the CDR3 reads CASSLERVSTEAFF. DNA of the CDR3: TGTGCCAGCAGCTTAGAGAGGGTCTCCACTGAAGCTTTCTTT. The chain links TRBV7-9 to TRBJ1-1, with D unresolved. Germline CDR1 is SEHNR and CDR2 is FQNEAQ (reference sequence). Trimming took 1 base from V and 4 from J, leaving 10 bases between them. The CDR3 extends over 14 amino acids.

The chain recombines TRBV7-8 with TRBJ2-7; the D gene is possibly TRBD1 (5 bases). The germline V gene encodes CDR1 SGHVS and CDR2 FQNEAQ. The CDR3 extends over 15 amino acids. V gave up 5 bases and J gave up 4 bases, with 18 bases separating them. CDR3 nucleotide sequence: TGTGCCAGCAGCCCCGGCAGGGTACAGATTTACGAGCAGTACTTC. It translates to CASSPGRVQIYEQYF.

The chain recombines TRBV11-3 with TRBJ1-6, with unresolved D. CDR1 is SGHNT and CDR2 is YENEEA in the germline V gene. The ends were cut back, 3 bases at V and 10 bases at J, with 13 bases in the middle. This CDR3 contains 14 residues. CDR3 bases: TGTGCCAGCAGCTTGTCAATTTTAGAGTCACCCCTCCACTTT. Translated, it gives CASSLSILESPLHF.